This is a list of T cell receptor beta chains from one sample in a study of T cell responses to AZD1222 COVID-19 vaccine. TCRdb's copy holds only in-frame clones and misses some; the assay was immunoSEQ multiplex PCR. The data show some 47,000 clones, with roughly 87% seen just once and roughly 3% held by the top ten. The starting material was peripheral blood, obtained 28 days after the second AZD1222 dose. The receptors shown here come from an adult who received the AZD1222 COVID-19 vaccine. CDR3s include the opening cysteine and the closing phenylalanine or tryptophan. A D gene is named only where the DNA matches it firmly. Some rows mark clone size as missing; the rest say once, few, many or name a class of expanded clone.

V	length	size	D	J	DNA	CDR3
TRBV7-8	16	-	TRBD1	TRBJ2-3	TGTGCCAGCACAATCTCGATGACAGGGGGCACAGATACGCAGTATTTT	CASTISMTGGTDTQYF
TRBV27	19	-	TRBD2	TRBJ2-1	TGTGCCAGCAGCCCGGGACAAGGGACTAGCGGGAGCTCCTACAATGAGCAGTTCTTC	CASSPGQGTSGSSYNEQFF
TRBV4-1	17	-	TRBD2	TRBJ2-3	TGCGCCAGCAGCCAATCCCTAGCGGGAGGGCCCCCAGATACGCAGTATTTT	CASSQSLAGGPPDTQYF
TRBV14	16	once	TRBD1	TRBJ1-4	TGTGCCAGCAGCCTAAGGTCGGGACAGGGGAATGAAAAACTGTTTTTT	CASSLRSGQGNEKLFF
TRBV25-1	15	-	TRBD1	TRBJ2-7	TGTGCCAGCAGTGAATTCGGGACAGGGAAGGGGGAGCAGTACTTC	CASSEFGTGKGEQYF
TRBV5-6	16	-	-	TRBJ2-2	TGTGCCAGCAGCCTACGGACGGGGTCAAACACCGGGGAGCTGTTTTTT	CASSLRTGSNTGELFF
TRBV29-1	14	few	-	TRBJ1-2	TGCAGCGTTGAAGGGGTCAGTTACAACTATGGCTACACCTTC	CSVEGVSYNYGYTF
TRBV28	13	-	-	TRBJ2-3	TGTGCCAGCAGAGTTGGCAGCACAGATACGCAGTATTTT	CASRVGSTDTQYF
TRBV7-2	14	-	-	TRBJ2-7	TGTGCCAGCAGCTTATCGTGGGGATCCTACGAGCAGTACTTC	CASSLSWGSYEQYF
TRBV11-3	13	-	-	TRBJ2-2	TGTGCCAGCAGCTTAATCAACACCGGGGAGCTGTTTTTT	CASSLINTGELFF
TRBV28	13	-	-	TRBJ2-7	TGTGCCACCCGGTCGCAGGGAGTCTACGAGCAGTACTTC	CATRSQGVYEQYF
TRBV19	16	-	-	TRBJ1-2	TGTGCCAGTAGTATAGACCGGGCTCAAGCTAACTATGGCTACACCTTC	CASSIDRAQANYGYTF
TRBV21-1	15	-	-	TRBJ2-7	TGTGCCAGCAGCACCCTAAGGACGGAGACCTACGAGCAGTACTTC	CASSTLRTETYEQYF
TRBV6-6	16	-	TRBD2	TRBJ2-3	TGTGCCAGCAGTTCTCGGCTAGCGGGAGGCACAGATACGCAGTATTTT	CASSSRLAGGTDTQYF
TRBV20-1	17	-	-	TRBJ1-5	TGCAGTGCAAGTCAAGGGACCGCTCCCTTAGGAAATCAGCCCCAGCATTTT	CSASQGTAPLGNQPQHF
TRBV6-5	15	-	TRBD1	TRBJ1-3	TGTGCCAGCTGTCGGGAGACAGGGTCTGTAGACACCATATATTTT	CASCRETGSVDTIYF
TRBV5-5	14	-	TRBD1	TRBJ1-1	TGTGCCAGCAGCCCCCGGGACAGAGCCCCCCTGGCTTTCTTT	CASSPRDRAPLAFF
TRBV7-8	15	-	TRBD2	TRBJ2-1	TGTGCCAGCAGCCGCACGCGACTAGCTGGCAATGAGCAGTTCTTC	CASSRTRLAGNEQFF
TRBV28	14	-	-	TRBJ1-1	TGTGCCAGCAGTCCCGAGCCTTATCTACTACCAGCTTTCTTT	CASSPEPYLLPAFF
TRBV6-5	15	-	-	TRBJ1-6	TGTGCCACTTTGCCGGGGGGCTCCTATAATTCACCCCTCCACTTT	CATLPGGSYNSPLHF
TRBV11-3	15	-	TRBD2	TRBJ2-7	TGTGCCAGCAGCTTGGGTAGCGGGGTGTTCTACGAGCAGTACTTC	CASSLGSGVFYEQYF
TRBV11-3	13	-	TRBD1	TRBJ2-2	TGTGCCAGCAGACAGGGGGTGTCCGGGGAGCTGTTTTTT	CASRQGVSGELFF
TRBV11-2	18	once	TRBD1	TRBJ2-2	TGTGCCAGCAGCTTAGATTTGGTGAGGGGGCGAGGGACCGGGGAGCTGTTTTTT	CASSLDLVRGRGTGELFF
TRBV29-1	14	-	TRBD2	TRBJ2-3	TGCAGCGTTGAGGGTAGCGGGGCCCGCCGAGCGCAGTATTTT	CSVEGSGARRAQYF
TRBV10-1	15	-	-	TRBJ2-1	TGCGCCAGCAGTGAGTCAGGGACGGCCGACAATGAGCAGTTCTTC	CASSESGTADNEQFF
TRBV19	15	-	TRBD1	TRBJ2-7	TGTGCCAGTAGTTCCGGGACAGGTAGCTCCTACGAGCAGTACTTC	CASSSGTGSSYEQYF
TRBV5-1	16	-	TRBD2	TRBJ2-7	TGCGCCAGCAGCTGGGGACTAGCGGGAGGTTCCTACGAGCAGTACTTC	CASSWGLAGGSYEQYF
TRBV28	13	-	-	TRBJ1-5	TGTGCCAGCAGTTTCCGGGGGAGACAGCCCCAGCATTTT	CASSFRGRQPQHF
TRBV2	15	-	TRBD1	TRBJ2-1	TGTGCCAGCACCCCCGGACAGGGTATGAGGAATGAGCAGTTCTTC	CASTPGQGMRNEQFF
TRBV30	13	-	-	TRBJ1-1	TGTGCCTGGAGTCGACAGATGAACACTGAAGCTTTCTTT	CAWSRQMNTEAFF
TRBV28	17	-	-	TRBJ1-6	TGTGCCAGCAGTTTTATCCCCTCCCCCACCTCAAATTCACCCCTCCACTTT	CASSFIPSPTSNSPLHF
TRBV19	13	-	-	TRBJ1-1	TGTGCCAGTAGTCCCCTACAGGGTGCTGAAGCTTTCTTT	CASSPLQGAEAFF
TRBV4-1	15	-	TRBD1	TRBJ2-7	TGCGCCAGCAGCCAACCGGGACAGGGGGCCCACGAGCAGTACTTC	CASSQPGQGAHEQYF
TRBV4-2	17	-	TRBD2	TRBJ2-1	TGTGCCAGCAGCCAAGTGGTGACTAGCGGGAGGGCCTATGAGCAGTTCTTC	CASSQVVTSGRAYEQFF
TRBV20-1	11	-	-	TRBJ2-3	TGCAGTGCTAAACACACAGATACGCAGTATTTT	CSAKHTDTQYF
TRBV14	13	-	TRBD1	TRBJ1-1	TGTGCCAGCAGCCAAACAGGGGGCACTGAAGCTTTCTTT	CASSQTGGTEAFF
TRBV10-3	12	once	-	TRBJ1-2	TGTGCCATCAGTACAGGGAACTATGGCTACACCTTC	CAISTGNYGYTF
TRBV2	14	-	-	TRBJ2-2	TGTGCCAGCAGTGAGTTAATAGGGACCGGGGAGCTGTTTTTT	CASSELIGTGELFF
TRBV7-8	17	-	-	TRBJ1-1	TGTGCCAGCAGCTTAGGAATTGCACAGGGCCCTGGAACTGAAGCTTTCTTT	CASSLGIAQGPGTEAFF
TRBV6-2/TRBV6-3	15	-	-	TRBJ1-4	TGTGCCAGCAGCCCGGGTGGGGCAGGGGAAGAAAAACTGTTTTTT	CASSPGGAGEEKLFF
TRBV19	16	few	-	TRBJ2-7	TGTGCCAGTATCCACCGAGGGGGGACAGTCTATTACGAGCAGTACTTC	CASIHRGGTVYYEQYF
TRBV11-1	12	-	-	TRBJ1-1	TGTGCCAGCAGCTTGAGTAGAGCTGAAGCTTTCTTT	CASSLSRAEAFF
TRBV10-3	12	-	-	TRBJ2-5	TGTGCCACCCGTCCCGGCCAAGAGACCCAGTACTTC	CATRPGQETQYF
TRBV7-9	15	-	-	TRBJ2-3	TGTGCCAGCAGCCCCGCCGGCAGGGGCACAGATACGCAGTATTTT	CASSPAGRGTDTQYF
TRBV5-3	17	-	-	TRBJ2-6	TGTGCCAGAAGCCTGACCGGGTGCAGCTCTGGGGCCAACGTCCTGACTTTC	CARSLTGCSSGANVLTF
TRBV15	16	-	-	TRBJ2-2	TGTGCCACCAGCAGAGCCCAGGGGATGAGGGCCGGGGAGCTGTTTTTT	CATSRAQGMRAGELFF
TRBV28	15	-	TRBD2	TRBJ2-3	TGTGCCAGCAGTTTCGGACTAGCGGGAGTGGATACGCAGTATTTT	CASSFGLAGVDTQYF
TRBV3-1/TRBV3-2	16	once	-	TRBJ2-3	TGTGCCAGCAGCCATGTGGGGGCTAGCGGCACAGATACGCAGTATTTT	CASSHVGASGTDTQYF
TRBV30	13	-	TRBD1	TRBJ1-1	TGTGCCTGGAGGCTCAGGGGGTGGACTGAAGCTTTCTTT	CAWRLRGWTEAFF
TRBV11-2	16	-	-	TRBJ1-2	TGTGCCAGCAGCCCTGGGGCAGGACGAGCTAACTATGGCTACACCTTC	CASSPGAGRANYGYTF
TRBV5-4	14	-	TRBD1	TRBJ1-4	TGTGCCAGCAGCCGCGGGACAGAGGATGAAAAACTGTTTTTT	CASSRGTEDEKLFF
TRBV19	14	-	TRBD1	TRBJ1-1	TGTGCCAGTAGTACGACAGGGTTGAACACTGAAGCTTTCTTT	CASSTTGLNTEAFF
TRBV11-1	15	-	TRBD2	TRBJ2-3	TGTGCCAGCAGCTCCTCTAGCGGGGCCACAGATACGCAGTATTTT	CASSSSSGATDTQYF
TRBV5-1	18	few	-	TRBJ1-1	TGCGCCAGCAGCTTGGCCGGACGGAAGGGTCAAGGGGACACTGAAGCTTTCTTT	CASSLAGRKGQGDTEAFF
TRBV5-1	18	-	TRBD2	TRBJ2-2	TGCGCCAGCAGCAGGGGACTAGCTTCCTCTGCTAACACCGGGGAGCTGTTTTTT	CASSRGLASSANTGELFF